This TCR beta chain was recovered during a study of blood T cell repertoires in COVID-19. As for the study in general: Sources were T cells, B-cell-depleted T cells, or PBMCs; the material itself was cDNA or gDNA.

The V gene end was trimmed by 8 bases and the J gene end by 6 bases; junction bases not matched to a gene: 8. The germline CDR1 and CDR2 sequences are SGHTA and FQGTGA. The CDR3 consists of 14 residues. Clones were read by immunoSEQ multiplex PCR, and TCRdb kept only the in-frame ones, dropping some. The profile shows just over 150,000 clones, more than 65% of them singletons. The TCR was taken from a woman in her forties or fifties with acute or convalescent COVID-19. The V and J genes are TRBV7-3 and TRBJ2-3, with 10 nucleotides matching TRBD2. Sequenced sample: peripheral blood. Here the CDR3 DNA reads TGTGCCAGCTCCTTAGCGGGGGGCCGTGATACGCAGTATTTT. Protein: CASSLAGGRDTQYF. Full variable domain (rest looked up from reference TRBV7-3 and TRBJ2-3): GAGVSQTPSNKVTEKGKYVELRCDPISGHTALYWYRQSLGQGPEFLIYFQGTGAADDSGLPNDRFFAVRPEGSVSTLKIQRTERGDSAVYLCASSLAGGRDTQYFGPGTRLTVL.